What follows are 8 T cell receptor beta chains derived from one specimen sequenced in a study of CD8 T cells in ankylosing spondylitis. TCRdb called the 5' RACE reads again in MiXCR, with one record for every CDR3 protein. The sample carries under 150,000 distinct CDR3 sequences, approximately 9.9% recorded once. The specimen was blood, either unsorted or a sorted T cell fraction (not recorded which). The receptors were sampled from a male donor with ankylosing spondylitis or in good health (not recorded which).

The chain recombines TRBV4-3 with TRBJ2-1; 7 bases match TRBD2. V was pared by 1 base and J by 7 bases, with 7 bases of the junction left unmatched. Germline-derived CDR1 and CDR2 are LGHNA and YSLEER. The length of the CDR3 is 15 residues. The CDR3, as DNA: TGCGCCAGCAGCCAAGGGATCAGCGGGGTAAATGAGCAGTTCTTC. Translation gives CASSQGISGVNEQFF.

The V and J genes are TRBV12-3 or TRBV12-4 and TRBJ1-4; no clear D gene. Trimming stripped 3 bases from V and 7 bases from J, with 15 bases between. This CDR3 spans 15 amino acids. The CDR3 nucleotides are TGTGCCAGCAGTTTCCTCGGGGATGGGTTTGAAAAACTGTTTTTT. As protein: CASSFLGDGFEKLFF.

V gene TRBV7-2 combines with J gene TRBJ2-5, with D perhaps matching TRBD1 (6 bases). Between the trimmed V and J ends, which lost 5 bases and 2 bases, there was a span of 21 bases. There are 17 residues in the CDR3. CDR1 and CDR2 (germline): SGHTA, FQGNSA. CDR3 residues: CASSGSATGILQETQYF. In DNA form, the CDR3 reads TGTGCCAGCAGCGGGTCCGCAACAGGGATCCTTCAAGAGACCCAGTACTTC.

The V call is TRBV5-1, the J call TRBJ2-1, with 7 bases identical to TRBD1. This CDR3 spans 15 amino acids. Germline V CDR1 and CDR2: SGHRS, YFSETQ. Trimming took 4 bases from V and 8 from J; bases not matched to a gene: 12. The CDR3 DNA follows: TGCGCCAGCAGCATTGGTAAGGGGGCCTCAGATGAGCAGTTCTTC. Its protein product is CASSIGKGASDEQFF.

The rearrangement links TRBV3-1 to TRBJ1-2; D unresolved. The germline gives CDR1 LGHDT, CDR2 YNNKEL (reference sequence). This CDR3 spans 16 amino acids. V was pared by 2 bases and J by 1 base, with 14 bases between. The CDR3 here is CASSQMVWALNYGYTF. The CDR3 DNA follows: TGTGCCAGCAGCCAAATGGTTTGGGCCCTTAACTATGGCTACACCTTC.

CDR3 DNA sequence: TGTGCCAGCAGCTTAGGTGGGGGGAACAATGAGCAGTTCTTC. It yields the protein CASSLGGGNNEQFF. The chain is built from TRBV7-3 and TRBJ2-1; possibly TRBD2 for D (6 bases). The ends were cut back, 2 bases at V and 5 bases at J, with 10 bases in the middle. This CDR3 comprises 14 residues. Looked up from germline, CDR1 is SGHTA and CDR2 is FQGTGA.

This clonotype was seen at least ten times. V and J are TRBV6-2 or TRBV6-3 and TRBJ2-2; D is undetermined. CDR3 length: 13 residues. CDR1 is MNHEY and CDR2 is SVGEGT in the germline V gene. Trimming removed 0 bases at V and 5 bases at J, with 4 bases between. The CDR3 region has the DNA TGTGCCAGCAGTTACTCCCAGACCGGGGAGCTGTTTTTT. Residues: CASSYSQTGELFF.

This clonotype has a count of ten or more. CDR3 sequence reads: CAISDGGGWNEQYF. The CDR3 DNA reads as TGTGCCATCAGTGATGGAGGGGGCTGGAACGAGCAGTACTTC. The genes are TRBV10-3 and TRBJ2-7; D perhaps matches TRBD1 (7 bases). The V end was cut by 3 bases, the J end by 5 bases, with 14 bases between. CDR1 ENHRY and CDR2 SYGVKD come from the germline V gene. The CDR3 runs 14 residues.